This T cell receptor beta chain was recorded in a study of identical twins. Study outcomes and limitations: With monozygotic twins, out-of-frame TCR alpha sharing exceeded what models estimated. The authors noted that invariant MAIT and iNKT cells could partly confound zero-insertion analyses.

MiXCR was run by TCRdb on the 5' RACE reads, yielding one entry per CDR3 protein. The sample holds under 1 million distinct CDR3 sequences, roughly an eighth seen once. CDR3 length: 13 amino acids. Germline CDR1 DFQATT, CDR2 SNEGSKA (reference sequence). Trimming stripped 3 bases from V and 4 bases from J, with 12 bases between. Regarding this clonotype: Its antigen is unknown.

The sample was also linked to a second study, of yellow fever vaccine responses in identical twins.

Material for sequencing was PBMCs. The rearrangement joins TRBV20-1 to TRBJ1-2; D perhaps matches TRBD1 (6 bases). The sequence was obtained from a woman aged 18-30 years in good health. CDR3 nucleotides: TGCAGTGCTAGCCCTGGACAGTTCTATGGCTACACCTTC. It specifies CSASPGQFYGYTF.